This T cell receptor (beta chain) was profiled in a study of T cell repertoires in cytomegalovirus infection. About the study: Public TCR beta signatures indicated both CMV infection and matching HLA type. Points from the study as a whole: There were HLA-C-restricted CMV-specific TCR beta clonotypes dominating the ex vivo response. Carriers of CMV plus the relevant HLA were identified by cumulative public TCR beta family frequency.

V was trimmed by 0 bases and J by 0 bases, leaving 17 bases between them. The CDR3 length is 18 residues. Germline V gene data show CDR1 as MGHDK and CDR2 as SYGVNS. Comments on this clonotype: Its antigen is unknown.

One entry per CDR3 protein results from TCRdb running MiXCR on the reads. This table has under 350,000 distinct CDR3 sequences, roughly a tenth appearing once. The rearrangement uses TRBV25-1 and TRBJ1-1; weak D call: TRBD1 (6 bases). The TCR sequence derives from a human donor in good health (CMV status not recorded). Some clones in this sample may be carry-over from other donors' samples. The sequenced material came from PBMCs. CDR3 nucleotides: TGTGCCAGCAGTGAATATATTCAGGGACAAGGGCTGAACACTGAAGCTTTCTTT. Translation gives CASSEYIQGQGLNTEAFF.